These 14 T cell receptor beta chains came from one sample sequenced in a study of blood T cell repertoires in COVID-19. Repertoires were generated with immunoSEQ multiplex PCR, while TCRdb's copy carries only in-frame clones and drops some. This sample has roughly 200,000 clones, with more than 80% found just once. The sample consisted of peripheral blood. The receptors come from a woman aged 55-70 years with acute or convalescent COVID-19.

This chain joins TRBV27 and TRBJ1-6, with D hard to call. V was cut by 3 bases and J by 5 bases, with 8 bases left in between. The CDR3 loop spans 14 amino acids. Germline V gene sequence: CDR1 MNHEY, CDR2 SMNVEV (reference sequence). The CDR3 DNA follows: TGTGCCAGCAGTTTCGGCGGTAATAATTCACCCCTCCACTTT. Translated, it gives CASSFGGNNSPLHF.

The CDR3 DNA reads as TGTGCCAGCAGTTTTTCGGGTCGCTCTGGAAACACCATATATTTT. Protein product: CASSFSGRSGNTIYF. The genes are TRBV28 and TRBJ1-3; unclear D gene. Germline CDR1 reads MDHEN; CDR2 reads SYDVKM. The CDR3 has 15 amino acids. The germline V and J ends were trimmed by 3 bases and 0 bases, with 9 bases remaining between them.

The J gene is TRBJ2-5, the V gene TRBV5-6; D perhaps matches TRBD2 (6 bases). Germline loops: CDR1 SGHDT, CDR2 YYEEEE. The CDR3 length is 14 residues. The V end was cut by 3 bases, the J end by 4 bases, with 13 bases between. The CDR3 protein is CASSSDPGGETQYF. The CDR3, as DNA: TGTGCCAGCAGCTCCGATCCCGGGGGAGAGACCCAGTACTTC.

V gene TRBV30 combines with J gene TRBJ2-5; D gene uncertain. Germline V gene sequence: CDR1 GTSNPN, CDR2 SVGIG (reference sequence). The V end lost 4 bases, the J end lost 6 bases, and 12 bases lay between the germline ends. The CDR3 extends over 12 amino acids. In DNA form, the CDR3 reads TGTGCCTGGAACAGCCCCCATCAGACCCAGTACTTC. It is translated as CAWNSPHQTQYF. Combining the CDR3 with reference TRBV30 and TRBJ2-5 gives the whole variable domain SQTIHQWPATLVQPVGSPLSLECTVEGTSNPNLYWYRQAAGRGLQLLFYSVGIGQISSEVPQNLSASRPQDRQFILSSKKLLLSDSGFYLCAWNSPHQTQYFGPGTRLLVL.

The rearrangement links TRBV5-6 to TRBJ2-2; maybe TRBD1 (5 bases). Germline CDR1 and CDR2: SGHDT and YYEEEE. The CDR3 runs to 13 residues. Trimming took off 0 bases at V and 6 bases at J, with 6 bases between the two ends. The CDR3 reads CASSLGRAGELFF. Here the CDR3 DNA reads TGTGCCAGCAGCTTGGGCAGGGCCGGGGAGCTGTTTTTT.

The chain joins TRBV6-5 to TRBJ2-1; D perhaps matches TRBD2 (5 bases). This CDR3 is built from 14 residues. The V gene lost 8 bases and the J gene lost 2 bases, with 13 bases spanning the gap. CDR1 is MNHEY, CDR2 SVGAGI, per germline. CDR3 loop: CASGAGIAYNEQFF. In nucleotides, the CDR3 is TGTGCCAGCGGCGCCGGGATCGCCTACAATGAGCAGTTCTTC.

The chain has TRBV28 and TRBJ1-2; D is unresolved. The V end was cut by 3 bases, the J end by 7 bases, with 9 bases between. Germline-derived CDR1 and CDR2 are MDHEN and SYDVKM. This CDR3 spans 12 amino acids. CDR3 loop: CASSLGGSGYTF. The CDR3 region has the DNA TGTGCCAGCAGTTTGGGCGGGAGTGGCTACACCTTC.

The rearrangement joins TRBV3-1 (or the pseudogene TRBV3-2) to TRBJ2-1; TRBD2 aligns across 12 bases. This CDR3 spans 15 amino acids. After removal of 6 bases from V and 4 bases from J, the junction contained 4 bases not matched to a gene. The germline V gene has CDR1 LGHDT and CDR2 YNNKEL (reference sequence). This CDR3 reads CASSSTSGGYNEQFF. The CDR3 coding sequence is TGTGCCAGCAGTTCGACTAGCGGGGGATACAATGAGCAGTTCTTC.

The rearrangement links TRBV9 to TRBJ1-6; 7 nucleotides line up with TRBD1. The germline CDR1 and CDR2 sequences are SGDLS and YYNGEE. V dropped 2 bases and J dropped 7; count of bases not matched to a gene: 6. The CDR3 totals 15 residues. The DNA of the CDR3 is TGTGCCAGCAGCGTTGAGACAGGGAGAAATTCACCCCTCCACTTT. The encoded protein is CASSVETGRNSPLHF.

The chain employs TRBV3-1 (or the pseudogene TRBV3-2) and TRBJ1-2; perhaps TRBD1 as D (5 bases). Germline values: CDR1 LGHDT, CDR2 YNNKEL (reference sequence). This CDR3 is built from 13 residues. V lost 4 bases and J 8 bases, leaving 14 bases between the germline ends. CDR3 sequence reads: CASSLGGVGGYTF. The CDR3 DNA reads TGTGCCAGCAGCCTCGGAGGGGTCGGGGGCTACACCTTC.

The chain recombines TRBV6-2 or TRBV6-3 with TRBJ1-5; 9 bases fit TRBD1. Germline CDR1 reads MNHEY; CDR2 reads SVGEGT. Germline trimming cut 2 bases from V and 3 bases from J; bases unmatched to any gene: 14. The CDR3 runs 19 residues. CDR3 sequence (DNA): TGTGCCAGCAGTTACCAACCCTCTTTGGGGACAGGGCTCAATCAGCCCCAGCATTTT. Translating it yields CASSYQPSLGTGLNQPQHF.

CDR3 nucleotide sequence: TGTGCCAGCAGCACCTCCCAACAGTTAGGCACTGAAGCTTTCTTT. Translated, it gives CASSTSQQLGTEAFF. V gene TRBV14 combines with J gene TRBJ1-1; no clear D gene. The CDR3 has 15 residues. V was clipped by 5 bases and J by 4 bases, with 17 bases between them. The V gene's germline CDR1 is SGHDN and CDR2 FVKESK.

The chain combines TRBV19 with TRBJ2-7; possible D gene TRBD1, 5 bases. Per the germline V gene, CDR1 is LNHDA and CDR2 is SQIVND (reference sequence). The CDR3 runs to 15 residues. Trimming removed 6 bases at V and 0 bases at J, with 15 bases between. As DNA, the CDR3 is TGTGCCAGTAGGTTACAGGAACTCGCCTCCTACGAGCAGTACTTC. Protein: CASRLQELASYEQYF.

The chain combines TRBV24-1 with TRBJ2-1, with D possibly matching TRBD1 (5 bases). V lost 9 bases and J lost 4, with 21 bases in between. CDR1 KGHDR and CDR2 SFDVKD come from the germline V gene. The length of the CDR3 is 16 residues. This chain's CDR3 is CATGRTSSTPYNEQFF. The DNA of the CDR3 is TGTGCCACCGGCCGGACATCCTCTACCCCATACAATGAGCAGTTCTTC.